Listed below are T cell receptor beta chains from one sample, sequenced in a study of T cell responses to AZD1222 COVID-19 vaccine. Produced via immunoSEQ multiplex PCR; TCRdb's table is partial and in-frame only. The sample consists of roughly 150,000 clones, approximately 93% of them appearing once. The specimen was peripheral blood, collected 28 days after the second AZD1222 dose. The receptors here all came from an adult who received the AZD1222 COVID-19 vaccine. Both conserved end residues are part of each CDR3. The D gene is left open where the match is weak. Expanded clones get a size class; other rows say once, few or many, or leave the size out.

TRBD1,NA,TRBJ1-1,TRBV10-3,TGTGCCATCAGTGGAGGGACAGGGGGCAAGGACACTGAAGCTTTCTTT,CAISGGTGGKDTEAFF
NA,NA,TRBJ1-4,TRBV4-3,TGCGCCAGCAGCCAAGATATCGCAACTAATGAAAAACTGTTTTTT,CASSQDIATNEKLFF
NA,once,TRBJ2-1,TRBV27,TGTGCCAGCAGTTTATCTGCAGGGTCCAGCTCCTACAATGAGCAGTTCTTC,CASSLSAGSSSYNEQFF
TRBD2,NA,TRBJ2-1,TRBV9,TGTGCCAGCAGCGTAGGGACTAGCGGGGGGCCTGAGCAGTTCTTC,CASSVGTSGGPEQFF
NA,NA,TRBJ1-5,TRBV7-2,TGTGCCAGCAGCTTAGGACAGCTGAGCAATCAGCCCCAGCATTTT,CASSLGQLSNQPQHF
TRBD1,NA,TRBJ2-2,TRBV5-1,TGCGCCACCAGCTTGGGCCAGGGGGTGAGCACCGGGGAGCTGTTTTTT,CATSLGQGVSTGELFF
NA,NA,TRBJ1-2,TRBV19,TGTGCCAGTAGTATGGGGCCCAGTACGTCTTATGGCTACACCTTC,CASSMGPSTSYGYTF
NA,NA,TRBJ2-1,TRBV7-3,TGTGCCAGCAGCCAAGGACCAAACAATGAGCAGTTCTTC,CASSQGPNNEQFF
TRBD2,NA,TRBJ2-1,TRBV15,TGTGCCACCAGCAGGGGACTAGCAGACAATGAGCAGTTCTTC,CATSRGLADNEQFF
NA,NA,TRBJ1-6,TRBV7-9,TGTGCCAGCAGCTTAGCTCTCGGGCATCCTTATAATTCACCCCTCCACTTT,CASSLALGHPYNSPLHF
TRBD1,NA,TRBJ2-7,TRBV4-2,TGTGCCAGCAGCCCACGGACAGGCCTCTACGAGCAGTACTTC,CASSPRTGLYEQYF
NA,NA,TRBJ2-2,TRBV15,TGTGCCACCAGCAGAGATCAAGCTAGCGTGAACACCGGGGAGCTGTTTTTT,CATSRDQASVNTGELFF
TRBD1,NA,TRBJ2-1,TRBV5-6,TGTGCCAGCAGCACCCGAAGGAACAGGGGCTTCTACAATGAGCAGTTCTTC,CASSTRRNRGFYNEQFF
NA,NA,TRBJ1-2,TRBV29-1,TGCAGCGTTGCGGCCCCGGGAATCTATGGTGGCTACACCTTC,CSVAAPGIYGGYTF
NA,NA,TRBJ1-4,TRBV28,TGTGCCAGCAGTTTCCGGGACACCTTTGCAACTAATGAAAAACTGTTTTTT,CASSFRDTFATNEKLFF
NA,NA,TRBJ1-3,TRBV9,TGTGCCAGCAGCGTAGCGTCGGCAATTACCCCTGGAAACACCATATATTTT,CASSVASAITPGNTIYF
TRBD2,NA,TRBJ2-7,TRBV9,TGTGCCAGCAGCGTAGGCGGGAGTAATTACGAGCAGTACTTC,CASSVGGSNYEQYF
TRBD1,NA,TRBJ1-5,TRBV4-1,TGCGCCAGCAGCCAAGTGGCGGGACAGCAGCAGCCCCAGCATTTT,CASSQVAGQQQPQHF
TRBD1,NA,TRBJ1-6,TRBV7-2,TGTGCCAGCAGCACCCGACAGGGGGCCGGTTCACCCCTCCACTTT,CASSTRQGAGSPLHF
TRBD1,once,TRBJ1-1,TRBV5-8,TGTGCCAGCAGCCCCCACCCTCGGACAGGGCATACCACTGAAGCTTTCTTT,CASSPHPRTGHTTEAFF
TRBD2,NA,TRBJ2-7,TRBV28,TGTGCCAGCAGTTCCCGGGGTAGCGGGACGGTTAAGCAGTACTTC,CASSSRGSGTVKQYF
NA,NA,TRBJ1-6,TRBV11-1,TGTGCCAGCAACCACGGGCAGGGGCGGAATTCACCCCTCCACTTT,CASNHGQGRNSPLHF
TRBD2,NA,TRBJ2-3,TRBV19,TGTGCCAGTTCTAATGGGGGGGCAGATACGCAGTATTTT,CASSNGGADTQYF
NA,NA,TRBJ2-7,TRBV6-6,TGTGCCAGCAGTTTCCGGGACGTCAGCCCCTACGAGCAGTACTTC,CASSFRDVSPYEQYF
NA,NA,TRBJ2-1,TRBV6-5,TGTGCCAGCAGTCAAAACTACAATGAGCAGTTCTTC,CASSQNYNEQFF
TRBD1,once,TRBJ1-2,TRBV4-2,TGTGCCAGCAGCAACCGGGACAGGGGGGACTATGGCTACACCTTC,CASSNRDRGDYGYTF
NA,NA,TRBJ2-7,TRBV5-1,TGCGCCAGCAGCTTGGTTGGGCAGGGAATCGGCGAGCAGTACTTC,CASSLVGQGIGEQYF
NA,NA,TRBJ1-2,TRBV2,TGTGCCAGCAGGCCGGGGGAAAAGGATGGCTACACCTTC,CASRPGEKDGYTF